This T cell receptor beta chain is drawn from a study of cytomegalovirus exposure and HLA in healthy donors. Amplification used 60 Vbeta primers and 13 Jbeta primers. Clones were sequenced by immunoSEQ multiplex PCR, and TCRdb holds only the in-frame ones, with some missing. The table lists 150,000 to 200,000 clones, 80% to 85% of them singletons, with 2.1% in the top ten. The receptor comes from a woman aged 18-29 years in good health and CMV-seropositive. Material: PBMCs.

CDR3 in DNA: TGTGCCAGCAGTGTACAGGGAGATGAAAAACTGTTTTTT. It is translated as CASSVQGDEKLFF. The chain links TRBV6-1 to TRBJ1-4, with D perhaps matching TRBD1 (6 bases). The CDR3 is 13 residues long. From germline, CDR1 is MNHNS and CDR2 SASEGT. V shed 4 bases and J shed 6 bases, with 9 bases lying between them.